Below, 21 T cell receptor beta chains from the same sample are listed, as sequenced in a study of chemoradiotherapy in HPV16-positive cancers. Profiling relied on immunoSEQ multiplex PCR, and the TCRdb table lists in-frame clones only, not all of them. The sample consists of some 15,000 clones, about 90% of them appearing once. The material was blood, obtained from a patient who underwent chemoradiotherapy. The origin of the receptors is a human donor with HPV-associated anogenital cancer.

V and J are TRBV19 and TRBJ1-5; a weak D match, TRBD1 (5 bases). Per germline, CDR1 LNHDA and CDR2 SQIVND (reference sequence). V lost 3 bases and J lost 5, with 14 bases in between. The CDR3 runs to 15 residues. The CDR3 spells CASSIPRAVHQPQHF. The CDR3 bases are TGTGCCAGTAGTATTCCCAGGGCCGTCCATCAGCCCCAGCATTTT.

This clone was detected only once. CDR3 amino acids: CASSVAPDGATEAFF. CDR3 nucleotide sequence: TGTGCCAGCAGCGTAGCCCCGGACGGAGCCACTGAAGCTTTCTTT. The V gene is TRBV9, the J gene TRBJ1-1; the D is unclear. The CDR3 length is 15 residues. The V gene's germline CDR1 is SGDLS and CDR2 YYNGEE. The V gene lost 0 bases and the J gene lost 4 bases, with 13 bases spanning the gap. The full variable domain, in which reference TRBV9 and TRBJ1-1 provide the parts outside the CDR3, is DSGVTQTPKHLITATGQRVTLRCSPRSGDLSVYWYQQSLDQGLQFLIQYYNGEERAKGNILERFSAQQFPDLHSELNLSSLELGDSALYFCASSVAPDGATEAFFGQGTRLTVV.

There are a few counts of this clone. This sample also contains other DNA sequences that code for the same CDR3. The genes are TRBV9 and TRBJ2-2; no firm D call. Per the germline V gene, CDR1 is SGDLS and CDR2 is YYNGEE. The CDR3 covers 12 residues. Trimming shortened V by 1 base and J by 5 bases, and 3 bases separated the two germline ends. DNA for the CDR3: TGTGCCAGCAGCGTACGTACCGGGGAGCTGTTTTTT. Its protein is CASSVRTGELFF. Together with reference TRBV9 and TRBJ2-2, the CDR3 gives the full variable domain: DSGVTQTPKHLITATGQRVTLRCSPRSGDLSVYWYQQSLDQGLQFLIQYYNGEERAKGNILERFSAQQFPDLHSELNLSSLELGDSALYFCASSVRTGELFFGEGSRLTVL.

The chain is built from TRBV27 and TRBJ1-3; D unclear. CDR1 is MNHEY and CDR2 is SMNVEV in the germline V gene (reference sequence). The V end lost 6 bases, the J end lost 4 bases, and 10 bases lay between the germline ends. CDR3 size: 13 residues. The CDR3 DNA is TGTGCCAGCAGAAACCCGCCAGGAAACACCATATATTTT. This codes for CASRNPPGNTIYF.

J is TRBJ1-2 and V is TRBV6-5; maybe TRBD1 (6 bases). Germline CDR1 reads MNHEY; CDR2 reads SVGAGI. Trimming shortened V by 1 base and J by 3 bases, and 15 bases separated the two germline ends. The CDR3 is 16 amino acids. The CDR3 loop is CASSYLNRVGDYGYTF. The CDR3 coding sequence is TGTGCCAGCAGTTACTTAAACAGGGTTGGAGACTATGGCTACACCTTC.

The chain is built from TRBV7-9 and TRBJ1-1, with TRBD1 identical over 9 bases. With 7 bases clipped from V and 4 bases from J, the junction kept 7 bases outside the gene matches. The germline gives CDR1 SEHNR, CDR2 FQNEAQ (reference sequence). CDR3 length: 14 residues. In DNA form, the CDR3 reads TGTGCCAGCACCCGACAGGGGGAAGGCACTGAAGCTTTCTTT. Its protein is CASTRQGEGTEAFF.

The gene calls are TRBV12-5 and TRBJ2-3; D may match TRBD1 or TRBD2 (5 bases each). V lost 4 bases, J lost 0 bases, and 11 bases lay in between. The CDR3 is 15 residues long. Looked up from germline, CDR1 is LGHNT and CDR2 is FRNRAP. The CDR3 nucleotides read TGTGCTAGTGGTTCCCGGGGCAGGAGCACAGATACGCAGTATTTT. Translating gives CASGSRGRSTDTQYF. Using reference TRBV12-5 and TRBJ2-3 for the parts outside the CDR3, the full variable domain is DARVTQTPRHKVTEMGQEVTMRCQPILGHNTVFWYRQTMMQGLELLAYFRNRAPLDDSGMPKDRFSAEMPDATLATLKIQPSEPRDSAVYFCASGSRGRSTDTQYFGPGTRLTVL.

V and J are TRBV5-1 and TRBJ1-2, with 7 bases aligning to TRBD1. The germline gives CDR1 SGHRS, CDR2 YFSETQ. The CDR3 length is 13 residues. The junction had 2 bases not matched to a gene; V was cut back by 3 bases and J by 3 bases. The CDR3 nucleotides are TGCGCCAGCAGCTACGACAGGGACTATGGCTACACCTTC. Protein product: CASSYDRDYGYTF.

The chain uses TRBV28 and TRBJ2-7, with 7 nucleotides matching TRBD2. The germline V gene has CDR1 MDHEN and CDR2 SYDVKM. V shed 6 bases, J shed 4 bases, and the junction held 9 bases outside the gene matches. This CDR3 has 14 amino acids. The CDR3 DNA reads as TGTGCCAGCAGCCTGAGACTAGCTGAGTACGAGCAGTACTTC. Its translation is CASSLRLAEYEQYF.

V and J are TRBV4-2 and TRBJ1-1; TRBD1 agrees at 10 bases. Germline V CDR1 and CDR2: LGHNA, YNFKEQ. V lost 0 bases, J lost 0 bases, and 4 bases stayed unmatched. The CDR3 has 17 residues. CDR3 region: CASSQDGGTGVNTEAFF. The DNA of the CDR3 is TGTGCCAGCAGCCAAGATGGGGGGACAGGGGTGAACACTGAAGCTTTCTTT.

V usage is TRBV10-2 and J usage is TRBJ1-5, with 7 bases matching TRBD1. Trimming cost V 10 bases and J 5 bases; bases outside gene matches: 5. Germline-derived CDR1 and CDR2 are WSHSY and SAAADI. The CDR3 extends over 12 amino acids. CDR3 residues: CATQTGDQPQHF. As DNA, the CDR3 is TGCGCCACCCAAACAGGGGATCAGCCCCAGCATTTT.

The rearrangement joins TRBV27 to TRBJ2-5, with 11 bases lining up with TRBD2. This CDR3 is 15 amino acids long. Looked up from germline, CDR1 is MNHEY and CDR2 is SMNVEV (reference sequence). J gave up 4 bases and V 8 bases, and 9 bases lay outside the gene matches. CDR3 region: CASSPLLAGVETQYF. Written as DNA, the CDR3 is TGTGCCAGCTCACCCCTACTAGCGGGAGTAGAGACCCAGTACTTC.

This chain uses TRBV7-8 with TRBJ2-3; D remains unclear. The germline V and J ends were trimmed by 2 bases and 3 bases, with 15 bases remaining between them. There are 16 residues in the CDR3. Looked up from germline, CDR1 is SGHVS and CDR2 is FQNEAQ. DNA of the CDR3: TGTGCCAGCAGCTTAAACCTAGGACCTCAAACAGATACGCAGTATTTT. Translating it yields CASSLNLGPQTDTQYF.

The chain is built from TRBV5-1 and TRBJ1-4, with TRBD1 matching 10 bases. This CDR3 is 15 amino acids long. Germline loops: CDR1 SGHRS, CDR2 YFSETQ. V lost 0 bases to trimming and J lost 6 bases; unmatched junction nucleotides: 2. CDR3 residues: CASSLAGTGDEKLFF. The CDR3 DNA reads TGCGCCAGCAGCTTGGCCGGGACAGGGGATGAAAAACTGTTTTTT.

This chain joins TRBV28 and TRBJ2-1; D may be TRBD1 or TRBD2 (7 bases each). Deletions cut 7 bases from V and 1 base from J, with 17 bases between. Germline V gives CDR1 MDHEN, CDR2 SYDVKM. This CDR3 comprises 16 residues. CDR3 DNA: TGTGCCAGCACCCAGGGGGGAGGGCCTTCCTACAATGAGCAGTTCTTC. Protein sequence: CASTQGGGPSYNEQFF.

The chain couples TRBV6-5 to TRBJ1-2, with 7 bases identical to TRBD1. CDR1 is MNHEY and CDR2 is SVGAGI in the germline V gene. The CDR3 contains 14 residues. V was pared by 6 bases and J by 4 bases, with 8 bases of the junction left unmatched. The CDR3 DNA reads as TGTGCCAGCAGGGTCCGGACAGGTTCCTATGGCTACACCTTC. This translates into CASRVRTGSYGYTF.

This rearrangement joins TRBV2 to TRBJ2-6; D possibly uses TRBD1 or TRBD2 (5 bases each). The CDR3 has 18 amino acids. Germline CDR1 reads SNHLY; CDR2 reads FYNNEI. Between the trimmed V and J ends, which lost 4 bases and 0 bases, there was a span of 16 bases. CDR3 nucleotide sequence: TGTGCCAGCAGTGGTGAGAGAGGGGTCTACTCTGGGGCCAACGTCCTGACTTTC. Translating gives CASSGERGVYSGANVLTF.

The chain combines TRBV29-1 with TRBJ2-7; 12 bases agree with TRBD2. CDR1 and CDR2 from the germline V gene are SQVTM and ANQGSEA. The CDR3 has 15 residues. V lost 1 base, J lost 3 bases, and 4 bases stayed unmatched. The CDR3 region has the DNA TGCAGCGTTGAAGGGGGGACTAGCGGGCTCTACGAGCAGTACTTC. Encoded protein: CSVEGGTSGLYEQYF.

The chain joins TRBV7-9 to TRBJ1-2; D is ambiguous. The CDR3 is 13 residues long. V lost 1 base and J 7 bases, leaving 10 bases between the germline ends. CDR1 is SEHNR and CDR2 is FQNEAQ in the germline V gene (reference sequence). CDR3 bases: TGTGCCAGCAGCTTAGAAGGGAACGGTGGCTACACCTTC. Its protein is CASSLEGNGGYTF.

V and J are TRBV7-6 and TRBJ1-4; D not resolved. Germline V CDR1 and CDR2: SGHVS, FNYEAQ. This CDR3 is built from 15 residues. Between the trimmed V and J ends, which lost 4 bases and 6 bases, there was a span of 15 bases. CDR3 protein: CASSSNTGPYEKLFF. The DNA for the CDR3 is TGTGCCAGCAGCTCCAACACCGGACCCTATGAAAAACTGTTTTTT.

The chain couples TRBV19 to TRBJ1-5; 7 nucleotides align to TRBD1. Germline loops: CDR1 LNHDA, CDR2 SQIVND (reference sequence). CDR3 size: 14 residues. The trim removed 8 bases at V and 2 bases at J, leaving 6 bases unmatched. The CDR3 is CASQGDVRNQPQHF. In DNA form, the CDR3 reads TGTGCCAGTCAGGGGGACGTTCGCAATCAGCCCCAGCATTTT.